This T cell receptor beta chain was captured in a study of T cell repertoires in cytomegalovirus infection. About the research overall: A matching HLA type, together with CMV infection, was signaled by public TCR beta signatures. The study, taken as a whole, reports: Identification of carriers of CMV plus the relevant HLA was performed using cumulative public TCR beta family frequency. The study found HLA-C-restricted CMV-specific TCR beta clonotypes dominating the ex vivo response.

On this clonotype: Its target is not known.

Germline loops: CDR1 SGHRS, CDR2 YFSETQ. V was clipped by 0 bases and J by 8 bases, with 11 bases between them. The CDR3 is 13 residues long. TCRdb re-analysed the reads in MiXCR, keeping a single row per CDR3 protein. The sample holds around 260,000 distinct CDR3 sequences; approximately 9% are singletons and the top ten take more than 12%. V is TRBV5-1 and J is TRBJ1-1, with a tentative D call TRBD1 (5 bases). Sequenced material: PBMCs. This TCR was sampled from a human donor in good health (CMV status not recorded). Some clones in this sample may be carry-over from other donors' samples. In DNA form, the CDR3 reads TGCGCCAGCAGCTTGGAAAGGGGACCCGAAGCTTTCTTT. Translating gives CASSLERGPEAFF.